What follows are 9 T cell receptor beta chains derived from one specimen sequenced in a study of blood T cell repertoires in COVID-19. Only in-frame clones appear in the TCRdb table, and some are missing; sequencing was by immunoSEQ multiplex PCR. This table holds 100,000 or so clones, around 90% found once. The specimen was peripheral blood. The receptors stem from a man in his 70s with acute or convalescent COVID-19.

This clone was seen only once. DNA of the CDR3: TGTGCCAGCAGTAAAAGTGCTAGTATAGATACGCAGTATTTT. Translation gives CASSKSASIDTQYF. V is TRBV11-2 and J is TRBJ2-3; no reliable D call. V was cut by 6 bases and J by 5 bases, with 15 bases left in between. The CDR3 loop spans 14 amino acids. Germline V CDR1 and CDR2: SGHAT, FQNNGV.

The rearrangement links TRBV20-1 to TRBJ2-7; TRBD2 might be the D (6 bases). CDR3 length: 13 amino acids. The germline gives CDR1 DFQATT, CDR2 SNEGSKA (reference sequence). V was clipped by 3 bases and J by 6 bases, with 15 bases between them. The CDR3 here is CSASKDAGPEQYF. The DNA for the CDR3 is TGCAGTGCTAGTAAGGACGCGGGACCCGAGCAGTACTTC.

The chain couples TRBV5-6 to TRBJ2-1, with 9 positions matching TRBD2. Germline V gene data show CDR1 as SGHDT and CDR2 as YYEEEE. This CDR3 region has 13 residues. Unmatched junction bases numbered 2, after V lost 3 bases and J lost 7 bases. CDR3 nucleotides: TGTGCCAGCAGCTATAGCGGGAGTAATGAGCAGTTCTTC. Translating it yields CASSYSGSNEQFF.

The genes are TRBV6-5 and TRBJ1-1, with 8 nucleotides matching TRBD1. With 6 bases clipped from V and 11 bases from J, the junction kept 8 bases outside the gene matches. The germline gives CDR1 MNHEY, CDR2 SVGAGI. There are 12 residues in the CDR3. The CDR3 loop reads CASSSGGGGAFF. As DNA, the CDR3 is TGTGCCAGCAGCTCAGGGGGCGGTGGCGCTTTCTTT.

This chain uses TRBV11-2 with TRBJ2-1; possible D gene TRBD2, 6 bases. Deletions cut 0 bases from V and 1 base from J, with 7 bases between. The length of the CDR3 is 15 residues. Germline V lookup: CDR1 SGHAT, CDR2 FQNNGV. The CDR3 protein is CASSLDGGSYNEQFF. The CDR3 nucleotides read TGTGCCAGCAGCTTAGACGGGGGATCCTACAATGAGCAGTTCTTC.

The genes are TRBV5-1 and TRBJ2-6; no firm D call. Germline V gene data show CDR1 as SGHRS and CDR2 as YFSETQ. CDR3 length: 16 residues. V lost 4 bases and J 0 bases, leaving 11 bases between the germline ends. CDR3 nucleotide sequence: TGCGCCAGCAGCCGACGGCAGGACTCTGGGGCCAACGTCCTGACTTTC. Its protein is CASSRRQDSGANVLTF.

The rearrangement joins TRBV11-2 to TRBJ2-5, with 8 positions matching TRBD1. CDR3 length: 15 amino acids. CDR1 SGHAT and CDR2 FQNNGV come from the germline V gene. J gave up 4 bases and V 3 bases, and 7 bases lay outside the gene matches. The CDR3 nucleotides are TGTGCCAGCAGCTTGCCCGGGACAGGAGTAGAGACCCAGTACTTC. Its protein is CASSLPGTGVETQYF. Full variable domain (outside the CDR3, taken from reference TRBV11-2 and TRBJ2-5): EAGVAQSPRYKIIEKRQSVAFWCNPISGHATLYWYQQILGQGPKLLIQFQNNGVVDDSQLPKDRFSAERLKGVDSTLKIQPAKLEDSAVYLCASSLPGTGVETQYFGPGTRLLVL.

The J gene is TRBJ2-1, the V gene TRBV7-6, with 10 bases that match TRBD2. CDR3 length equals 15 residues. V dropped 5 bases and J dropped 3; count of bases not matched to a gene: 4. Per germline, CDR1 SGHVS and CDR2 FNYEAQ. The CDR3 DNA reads TGTGCCAGCAGCGCCCGGACTAGCGGCTACAATGAGCAGTTCTTC. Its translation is CASSARTSGYNEQFF. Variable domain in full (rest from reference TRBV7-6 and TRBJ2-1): GAGVSQSPRYKVTKRGQDVALRCDPISGHVSLYWYRQALGQGPEFLTYFNYEAQQDKSGLPNDRFSAERPEGSISTLTIQRTEQRDSAMYRCASSARTSGYNEQFFGPGTRLTVL.

CDR3 protein: CSASPPPQFTEAFF. In DNA form, the CDR3 reads TGCAGTGCTAGTCCCCCCCCGCAGTTCACTGAAGCTTTCTTT. The genes are TRBV20-1 and TRBJ1-1; D gene ambiguous. CDR3 length: 14 residues. V was pared by 3 bases and J by 4 bases, with 15 bases between. The V gene's germline CDR1 is DFQATT and CDR2 SNEGSKA (reference sequence).